The 22 T cell receptor beta chains below come from one sample, sequenced in a study of blood T cell repertoires in COVID-19. The method was immunoSEQ multiplex PCR; TCRdb's version includes in-frame clones alone and lacks a portion of them. The sample consists of roughly 70,000 clones, about 80% of them appearing once. Sequencing was performed on peripheral blood. The receptors here all came from a man aged 65 to 79 who had recovered from COVID-19.

The chain uses TRBV20-1 and TRBJ1-4; D is unclear. The CDR3 consists of 11 residues. Trimming left V 7 bases short and J 8 bases short, with 11 bases between. Germline CDR1 is DFQATT and CDR2 is SNEGSKA (reference sequence). This chain's CDR3 is CSVDAREKLFF. The CDR3 bases are TGCAGTGTCGACGCGCGGGAAAAACTGTTTTTT.

Only a few counts were recorded for this clone. The chain has TRBV3-1 (or the pseudogene TRBV3-2) and TRBJ2-7; no definite D call. With 0 bases removed from V and 3 bases from J, the gap between germline ends came to 9 bases. Germline CDR1 LGHDT, CDR2 YNNKEL (reference sequence). The length of the CDR3 is 14 residues. CDR3: CASSQDYRDYEQYF. DNA of the CDR3: TGTGCCAGCAGCCAAGATTACAGAGACTACGAGCAGTACTTC.

This sequence joins TRBV9 and TRBJ2-2; no reliable D call. The CDR3 extends over 14 amino acids. V was pared by 1 base and J by 1 base, with 5 bases between. Germline lookup yields CDR1 SGDLS and CDR2 YYNGEE. The CDR3 DNA sequence: TGTGCCAGCAGCGTAAACGGGAACACCGGGGAGCTGTTTTTT. It encodes CASSVNGNTGELFF.

This clone showed up just a few times. The chain joins TRBV14 to TRBJ2-5, with D possibly being TRBD1 (5 bases). The CDR3 has 16 amino acids. Germline V gives CDR1 SGHDN, CDR2 FVKESK. Trimming removed 4 bases from V and 2 bases from J, with 17 bases in between. The CDR3 nucleotides read TGTGCCAGCAGCCCAGGGCCACGGATTGATCAAGAGACCCAGTACTTC. This gives the protein CASSPGPRIDQETQYF.

The CDR3 loop is CASSQVLGFTGELFF. The CDR3 bases are TGCGCCAGCAGCCAAGTACTAGGTTTCACCGGGGAGCTGTTTTTT. The chain joins TRBV4-3 to TRBJ2-2; TRBD2 might be the D (5 bases). V was pared by 1 base and J by 4 bases, with 10 bases between. Germline loops: CDR1 LGHNA, CDR2 YSLEER. The CDR3 contains 15 residues.

The rearrangement joins TRBV28 to TRBJ2-1, with 11 bases lining up with TRBD2. Losses at the gene ends were 4 bases for V and 0 bases for J; bases not matched to a gene: 17. The CDR3 runs 21 residues. The germline V gene has CDR1 MDHEN and CDR2 SYDVKM. The CDR3 here is CASSYPTSGTSGPSSYNEQFF. In DNA form, the CDR3 reads TGTGCCAGCAGTTACCCGACTTCCGGGACTAGCGGTCCAAGCTCCTACAATGAGCAGTTCTTC.

This clone has only one observation. V and J are TRBV15 and TRBJ2-5; 7 positions match TRBD1. Unmatched junction bases numbered 9, after V lost 5 bases and J lost 3 bases. Germline V gene sequence: CDR1 LNHNV, CDR2 YYDKDF (reference sequence). The CDR3 loop spans 15 amino acids. CDR3 protein: CATSGDQGVEETQYF. CDR3 sequence (DNA): TGTGCCACCAGCGGGGATCAGGGGGTGGAAGAGACCCAGTACTTC.

This chain uses TRBV5-6 with TRBJ2-2; possibly TRBD1 for D (5 bases). The V gene lost 4 bases and the J gene lost 5 bases, with 18 bases spanning the gap. Per the germline V gene, CDR1 is SGHDT and CDR2 is YYEEEE. The CDR3 extends over 16 amino acids. The CDR3 DNA sequence: TGTGCCAGCAGCCGTTCGATTGGCAGGGTGACCGGGGAGCTGTTTTTT. This codes for CASSRSIGRVTGELFF. The full variable domain, with the rest looked up from reference TRBV5-6 and TRBJ2-2, is DAGVTQSPTHLIKTRGQQVTLRCSPKSGHDTVSWYQQALGQGPQFIFQYYEEEERQRGNFPDRFSGHQFPNYSSELNVNALLLGDSALYLCASSRSIGRVTGELFFGEGSRLTVL.

CDR3: CSVGDGGRAGTQYF. The CDR3 nucleotides read TGCAGCGTTGGGGATGGTGGCAGGGCCGGGACCCAGTACTTC. The J gene is TRBJ2-5, the V gene TRBV29-1; tentative D call: TRBD1 (5 bases). Trimming cost V 4 bases and J 7 bases, with 19 bases left between them. CDR3 size: 14 residues. CDR1 and CDR2 from the germline V gene are SQVTM and ANQGSEA.

The chain uses TRBV4-3 and TRBJ1-1; D is unclear. The V and J ends lost 2 bases and 5 bases respectively, with 9 bases between them. The germline CDR1 and CDR2 sequences are LGHNA and YSLEER. The length of the CDR3 is 13 residues. DNA of the CDR3: TGCGCCAGCAGCCAAACTCGCCCGACTGAAGCTTTCTTT. Translating it yields CASSQTRPTEAFF.

The J gene is TRBJ2-2, the V gene TRBV7-2; D unclear. The CDR3 totals 15 residues. Germline V gene data show CDR1 as SGHTA and CDR2 as FQGNSA. Trimming took off 1 base at V and 1 base at J, with 7 bases between the two ends. The CDR3 coding sequence is TGTGCCAGCAGCTTAGGTCCCAGGAACACCGGGGAGCTGTTTTTT. The encoded protein is CASSLGPRNTGELFF.

The CDR3 DNA follows: TGCAGCGTTGCAAGGGGGACAGAAGCTGGAAACACCATATATTTT. It translates to CSVARGTEAGNTIYF. This chain connects TRBV29-1 to TRBJ1-3; 7 nucleotides agree with TRBD1. In germline, CDR1 is SQVTM, CDR2 ANQGSEA. The CDR3 consists of 15 residues. V lost 4 bases, J lost 2 bases, and 8 bases stayed unmatched.

This clone has a single count. This chain joins TRBV4-2 and TRBJ1-3, with 8 bases that match TRBD1. V lost 0 bases, J lost 5 bases, and 15 bases stayed unmatched. CDR3 length: 19 residues. Germline lookup yields CDR1 LGHNA and CDR2 YNFKEQ. The DNA of the CDR3 is TGTGCCAGCAGCCAAGAGGGGTTGACAGGGGCGCCCCGAAGAAACACCATATATTTT. Residues: CASSQEGLTGAPRRNTIYF.

This sequence joins TRBV18 and TRBJ1-3, with 8 bases aligning to TRBD1. The length of the CDR3 is 17 residues. The V segment lost 3 bases and the J segment 3 bases; nucleotides outside the gene matches: 10. CDR1 is KGHSH and CDR2 is LQKENI in the germline V gene. The CDR3 nucleotides read TGTGCCAGCTCACCCAAAGGCCAGGGGGCATTTGGAAACACCATATATTTT. As protein: CASSPKGQGAFGNTIYF.

This rearrangement joins TRBV7-8 to TRBJ2-3, with a weak D call TRBD2 (5 bases). The CDR3 has 15 amino acids. Trimming took 8 bases from V and 6 from J, leaving 21 bases between them. Germline V gene sequence: CDR1 SGHVS, CDR2 FQNEAQ. CDR3 sequence reads: CASSYGEGVGDTQYF. In DNA form, the CDR3 reads TGTGCCAGCTCTTATGGCGAGGGAGTCGGGGATACGCAGTATTTT. The full variable domain, its missing parts supplied by reference TRBV7-8 and TRBJ2-3, is GAGVSQSPRYKVAKRGQDVALRCDPISGHVSLFWYQQALGQGPEFLTYFQNEAQLDKSGLPSDRFFAERPEGSVSTLKIQRTQQEDSAVYLCASSYGEGVGDTQYFGPGTRLTVL.

The chain is built from TRBV7-8 and TRBJ1-3, with D tentatively TRBD1 (5 bases). Trimming pared 5 bases from V and 6 bases from J, leaving 20 bases between. CDR1 SGHVS and CDR2 FQNEAQ come from the germline V gene. This CDR3 is built from 16 residues. In nucleotides, the CDR3 is TGTGCCAGCAGCCCCCTGGGGGGGTTAGACGTAAACACCATATATTTT. Translating gives CASSPLGGLDVNTIYF.

This chain links TRBV11-3 with TRBJ2-5; D possibly corresponds to TRBD1 (7 bases). Germline V lookup: CDR1 SGHNT, CDR2 YENEEA. The CDR3 loop spans 14 amino acids. Trimming stripped 5 bases from V and 1 base from J, with 11 bases between. The CDR3, as DNA: TGTGCCAGCAGCCCGCGGGACAGCCAAGAGACCCAGTACTTC. Translated, it gives CASSPRDSQETQYF.

V and J are TRBV29-1 and TRBJ1-1; D unclear. CDR1 is SQVTM and CDR2 is ANQGSEA in the germline V gene. V shed 8 bases and J shed 3 bases, with 19 bases lying between them. This CDR3 has 14 residues. CDR3 sequence (DNA): TGCAGCACCCGCCGGGCACTAGGAGACACTGAAGCTTTCTTT. It yields the protein CSTRRALGDTEAFF.

The gene calls are TRBV10-3 and TRBJ2-1, with 7 bases identical to TRBD2. The CDR3 spans 15 residues. The V and J ends lost 7 bases and 0 bases, in that order; junction bases with no gene match: 6. The germline CDR1 and CDR2 sequences are ENHRY and SYGVKD. The CDR3 protein is CAIKAGGSSYNEQFF. The CDR3, as DNA: TGTGCCATCAAGGCTGGCGGGAGCTCCTACAATGAGCAGTTCTTC.

This sequence joins TRBV19 and TRBJ1-5; D call uncertain. This CDR3 is built from 14 residues. Trimming took off 5 bases at V and 2 bases at J, with 10 bases between the two ends. Germline assignment: CDR1 LNHDA and CDR2 SQIVND (reference sequence). The CDR3 DNA sequence: TGTGCCAGTAGTCAACAAAACGGCAATCAGCCCCAGCATTTT. Encoded protein: CASSQQNGNQPQHF.

The chain uses TRBV6-2 or TRBV6-3 and TRBJ2-7; D not certain. Trimming shortened V by 0 bases and J by 7 bases, and 10 bases separated the two germline ends. The germline gives CDR1 MNHEY, CDR2 SVGEGT. This CDR3 has 13 amino acids. The CDR3 DNA reads as TGTGCCAGCAGTTACTCATCCGTGAGGGAGCAGTACTTC. Its protein is CASSYSSVREQYF.

The chain carries TRBV11-3 and TRBJ2-3, with 7 bases that match TRBD2. The germline V gene has CDR1 SGHNT and CDR2 YENEEA. CDR3 size: 15 residues. The junction had 7 bases not matched to a gene; V was cut back by 1 base and J by 6 bases. The CDR3 nucleotides read TGTGCCAGCAGCTTAGGGGACTACGCCATTGATACGCAGTATTTT. Its translation is CASSLGDYAIDTQYF.